A selection of T cell receptor beta chains follows, all from one sample in a study of technical replicates of blood from four donors. Clones were sequenced by immunoSEQ multiplex PCR, and TCRdb holds only the in-frame ones, with some missing. The table has 65,000 to 95,000 clones, approximately 96% seen once. The sequenced material came from T cells isolated from PBMCs. The origin of the receptors is a human donor in good health. CDR3s include the opening cysteine and the closing phenylalanine or tryptophan. The D gene is left open where the match is weak. Size is stated for part of the rows, as once, few or many counts, or as a class when the clone is expanded.

size,V,D,J,CDR3,DNA
-,TRBV14,-,TRBJ1-4,CASSQAGQLNEKLFF,TGTGCCAGCAGCCAAGCTGGGCAGCTAAATGAAAAACTGTTTTTT
-,TRBV5-1,TRBD1,TRBJ2-7,CASSLGQGSSYEQYF,TGCGCCAGCAGCTTGGGACAGGGTAGTAGCTACGAGCAGTACTTC
-,TRBV28,-,TRBJ1-3,CASRLRRFSGNTIYF,TGTGCCAGCAGACTAAGACGGTTCTCTGGAAACACCATATATTTT
-,TRBV27,-,TRBJ1-2,CASSHRPDPVGRYTF,TGTGCCAGCAGTCACCGCCCCGACCCGGTGGGGCGCTACACCTTC
-,TRBV4-1,TRBD1,TRBJ1-2,CASKKTQGPPNYGYTF,TGCGCCAGTAAGAAAACACAGGGGCCCCCTAACTATGGCTACACCTTC
-,TRBV5-1,-,TRBJ2-3,CASTTPGGDTQYF,TGCGCCAGCACCACCCCCGGGGGAGATACGCAGTATTTT
-,TRBV25-1,-,TRBJ1-6,CASSDGRSSPLHF,TGTGCCAGCAGTGATGGCCGGAGTTCACCCCTCCACTTT
-,TRBV7-9,TRBD1,TRBJ1-1,CASSGQGLLLNTEAFF,TGTGCCAGCAGCGGACAGGGCCTCCTCCTGAACACTGAAGCTTTCTTT
-,TRBV7-6,TRBD2,TRBJ2-3,CASSLVVAGGGTDTQYF,TGTGCCAGCAGCTTAGTGGTAGCGGGGGGCGGCACAGATACGCAGTATTTT
-,TRBV7-6,-,TRBJ1-2,CASSLGENYGYTF,TGTGCCAGCAGCCTCGGGGAGAACTATGGCTACACCTTC
-,TRBV4-2,TRBD2,TRBJ2-7,CASSQGETSGGYEQYF,TGTGCCAGCAGCCAAGGGGAGACTAGCGGGGGATACGAGCAGTACTTC
-,TRBV5-1,-,TRBJ2-7,CASSLEWASYEQYF,TGCGCCAGCAGCTTGGAGTGGGCGTCCTACGAGCAGTACTTC
-,TRBV6-5,TRBD2,TRBJ2-1,CASSGAGNYNEQFF,TGTGCCAGCAGTGGAGCGGGGAACTACAATGAGCAGTTCTTC
-,TRBV5-1,TRBD1,TRBJ1-2,CASSLAGTDYGYTF,TGCGCCAGCAGCTTGGCCGGGACAGACTATGGCTACACCTTC
-,TRBV5-6,-,TRBJ2-5,CASSKQDTQETQYF,TGTGCCAGCAGCAAACAGGATACCCAAGAGACCCAGTACTTC
-,TRBV4-1,-,TRBJ1-6,CASSHIQLSSYNSPLHF,TGCGCCAGCAGCCACATACAATTAAGCTCCTATAATTCACCCCTCCACTTT
-,TRBV11-1,-,TRBJ2-1,CASSRGYNEQFF,TGTGCCAGCAGTAGGGGCTACAATGAGCAGTTCTTC
-,TRBV30,TRBD1,TRBJ1-2,CAWISGQLYGYTF,TGTGCCTGGATTTCGGGACAGCTATATGGCTACACCTTC
-,TRBV5-1,-,TRBJ2-3,CASSAPGEGTDTQYF,TGCGCCAGCAGCGCACCTGGGGAGGGCACAGATACGCAGTATTTT
-,TRBV5-1,TRBD2,TRBJ2-7,CASSLSGTSKIGNEQYF,TGCGCCAGCAGCTTATCCGGGACTAGTAAAATCGGGAACGAGCAGTACTTC
-,TRBV7-9,TRBD1,TRBJ2-5,CASSLVGTDHATQYF,TGTGCCAGCAGCTTAGTTGGGACAGACCATGCGACCCAGTACTTC
-,TRBV2,-,TRBJ2-5,CASNNRTKDQLGQETQYF,TGTGCCAGCAATAATAGGACTAAGGACCAATTAGGCCAAGAGACCCAGTACTTC
-,TRBV25-1,TRBD2,TRBJ2-5,CASSGGLAGGYQETQYF,TGTGCCAGCAGTGGGGGACTAGCGGGGGGGTACCAAGAGACCCAGTACTTC
-,TRBV5-1,TRBD2,TRBJ2-1,CASSPLAAPYNEQFF,TGCGCCAGCAGCCCCCTAGCGGCACCCTACAATGAGCAGTTCTTC
once,TRBV6-5,-,TRBJ1-5,CASGGGPQQPQHF,TGTGCCAGCGGGGGGGGGCCGCAACAGCCCCAGCATTTT
few,TRBV19,-,TRBJ1-2,CATRRPPYGYTF,TGTGCCACCAGGCGTCCTCCGTATGGCTACACCTTC
-,TRBV5-1,-,TRBJ1-1,CASSLSVGFTEAFF,TGCGCCAGCAGCTTGAGCGTGGGTTTCACTGAAGCTTTCTTT
few,TRBV19,-,TRBJ1-1,CASSILGGTEAFF,TGTGCCAGTAGTATCCTGGGGGGCACTGAAGCTTTCTTT
-,TRBV18,TRBD1,TRBJ2-7,CASSQRTGTVGEQYF,TGTGCCAGCTCACAAAGGACAGGGACAGTGGGCGAGCAGTACTTC
-,TRBV5-6,TRBD1,TRBJ2-7,CASSWGTEDRYEQYF,TGTGCCAGCAGCTGGGGGACAGAGGATCGATACGAGCAGTACTTC
-,TRBV28,-,TRBJ1-1,CASTEERDSTEAFF,TGTGCCAGCACAGAGGAAAGGGACTCCACTGAAGCTTTCTTT
-,TRBV2,TRBD1,TRBJ2-4,CASGGQRLAKNIQYF,TGTGCCAGCGGGGGACAGAGACTAGCCAAAAACATTCAGTACTTC
-,TRBV5-1,TRBD2,TRBJ2-1,CASSLVMSAETSGGAWFF,TGCGCCAGCAGCTTGGTGATGTCGGCTGAGACTAGCGGGGGGGCCTGGTTCTTC
-,TRBV10-2,TRBD2,TRBJ2-7,CASRLTSGSLYEQYF,TGCGCCAGCAGGCTCACTAGCGGGAGTCTCTACGAGCAGTACTTC
-,TRBV14,TRBD2,TRBJ2-7,CASSQVGTSGRYEQYF,TGTGCCAGCAGCCAAGTGGGGACTAGCGGGAGGTATGAGCAGTACTTC
-,TRBV10-1,-,TRBJ1-3,CASRRNSGNTIYF,TGCGCCAGCCGGCGGAACTCTGGAAACACCATATATTTT
-,TRBV11-2,TRBD1,TRBJ1-2,CASSRGQGFYGYTF,TGTGCCAGCAGCCGAGGACAGGGCTTCTATGGCTACACCTTC
once,TRBV11-2,TRBD2,TRBJ2-2,CASRPLAGGTGELFF,TGTGCCAGCAGACCACTAGCGGGGGGGACCGGGGAGCTGTTTTTT
-,TRBV5-1,-,TRBJ1-6,CASSPGNREFNSPLHF,TGCGCCAGCAGCCCGGGAAACAGGGAGTTTAATTCACCCCTCCACTTT
once,TRBV5-1,TRBD1,TRBJ2-7,CASSLGTGPPGYEQYF,TGCGCCAGCAGCTTAGGGACAGGGCCCCCGGGGTACGAGCAGTACTTC
-,TRBV7-9,-,TRBJ2-7,CASSLEYSEQYF,TGTGCCAGCAGCTTAGAGTACAGCGAGCAGTACTTC
-,TRBV5-5,-,TRBJ2-5,CASSLARGEETQYF,TGTGCCAGCAGCTTGGCCAGGGGGGAAGAGACCCAGTACTTC
-,TRBV6-5,-,TRBJ1-5,CASSPTGPGDQPQHF,TGTGCCAGCAGTCCTACAGGGCCAGGGGATCAGCCCCAGCATTTT
-,TRBV18,-,TRBJ2-2,CASSPFLGINEVTGELFF,TGTGCCAGCTCACCATTCTTGGGTATCAACGAGGTCACCGGGGAGCTGTTTTTT
-,TRBV28,-,TRBJ2-7,CASSPHTGSNSYEQYF,TGTGCCAGCAGCCCACATACAGGGTCGAACTCCTACGAGCAGTACTTC
-,TRBV6-6,-,TRBJ2-5,CASSSGIWTQYF,TGTGCCAGCTCTTCCGGGATTTGGACCCAGTACTTC
once,TRBV28,TRBD2,TRBJ2-3,CASSLGLAGDRTQYF,TGTGCCAGCAGTTTAGGGCTAGCGGGAGACAGGACGCAGTATTTT
-,TRBV7-8,-,TRBJ1-5,CASSWRGGNQPQHF,TGTGCCAGCAGCTGGCGGGGTGGCAATCAGCCCCAGCATTTT
-,TRBV7-8,TRBD1,TRBJ2-7,CASSGGTGGNEQYF,TGTGCCAGCAGCGGCGGGACAGGGGGTAACGAGCAGTACTTC
-,TRBV5-1,TRBD1,TRBJ2-3,CASSPGDRSADTQYF,TGCGCCAGCAGCCCAGGGGACAGATCAGCAGATACGCAGTATTTT